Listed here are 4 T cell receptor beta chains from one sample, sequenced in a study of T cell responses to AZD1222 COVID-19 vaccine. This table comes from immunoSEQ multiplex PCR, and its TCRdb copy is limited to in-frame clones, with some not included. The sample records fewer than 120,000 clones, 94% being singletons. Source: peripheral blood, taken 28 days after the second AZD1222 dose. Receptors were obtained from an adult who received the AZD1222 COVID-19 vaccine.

CDR3 in DNA: TGCAGCGTTTTGGAAGGGGCTTATGGCTACACCTTC. Translating gives CSVLEGAYGYTF. The V and J genes are TRBV29-1 and TRBJ1-2; D may be TRBD1 (5 bases). Germline assignment: CDR1 SQVTM and CDR2 ANQGSEA. The CDR3 has 12 residues. V lost 5 bases, J lost 5 bases, and 12 bases lay in between.

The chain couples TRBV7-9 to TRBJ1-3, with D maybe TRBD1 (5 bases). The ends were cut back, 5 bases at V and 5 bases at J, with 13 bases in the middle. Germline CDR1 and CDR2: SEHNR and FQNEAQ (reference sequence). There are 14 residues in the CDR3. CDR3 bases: TGTGCCAGCAGCACGGACACGACTAGAAACACCATATATTTT. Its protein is CASSTDTTRNTIYF.

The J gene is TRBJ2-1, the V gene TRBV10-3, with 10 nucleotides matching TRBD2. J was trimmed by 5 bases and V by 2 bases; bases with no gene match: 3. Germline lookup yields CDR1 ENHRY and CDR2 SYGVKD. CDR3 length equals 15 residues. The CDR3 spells CAISEGLAANNEQFF. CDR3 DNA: TGTGCCATCAGTGAGGGACTAGCGGCCAACAATGAGCAGTTCTTC.

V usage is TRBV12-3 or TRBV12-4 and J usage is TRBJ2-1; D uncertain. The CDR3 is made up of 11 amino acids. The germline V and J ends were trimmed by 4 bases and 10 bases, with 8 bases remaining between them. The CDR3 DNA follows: TGTGCCAGCAGTTGGGCATACGAGCAGTTCTTC. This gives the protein CASSWAYEQFF.